This T cell receptor (beta chain) originates from a study of cytomegalovirus exposure and HLA in healthy donors. Germline CDR1 LGHNA, CDR2 YNFKEQ. The ends were cut back, 2 bases at V and 2 bases at J, with 14 bases in the middle. This CDR3 comprises 16 residues. For this clone: The antigen is unknown.

Study-wide points: The authors reported that TCR beta sequences could predict HLA-A and HLA-B alleles. These predictions were accurate for most subjects in the first cohort.

A multiplex PCR was run with 60 Vbeta primers and 13 Jbeta primers. Clones were sequenced by immunoSEQ multiplex PCR, and TCRdb holds only the in-frame ones, with some missing. The sample has 180,000 or so clones; nearly 80% are singletons. Sequencing was done on a sample of PBMCs. This TCR was recovered from a man aged 50-60 years in good health and CMV-seropositive. The chain links TRBV4-2 to TRBJ2-3, with D possibly matching TRBD2 (5 bases). This CDR3 reads CASSQSLHGITDTQYF. The CDR3 DNA is TGTGCCAGCAGCCAATCTCTCCACGGGATCACAGATACGCAGTATTTT.